This T cell receptor beta chain emerged from a study of blood T cell repertoires in COVID-19. At the level of the study: Nucleic acid was either cDNA or gDNA, and it came from T cells, B-cell-depleted T cells, or PBMCs.

This CDR3 is 13 amino acids long. The V gene's germline CDR1 is SQVTM and CDR2 ANQGSEA. V dropped 6 bases and J dropped 0; count of bases not matched to a gene: 2. In the study's own analysis: Amplified reference gene primers provided the basis for estimating nucleated cell counts. The repertoire was sequenced with immunoSEQ multiplex PCR; TCRdb's copy has only in-frame clones and lacks some. The V and J calls and clone size are taken from that table; D and trimming were inferred from the DNA. This sample yields approximately 200,000 clones, of which over 80% are seen a single time; about 4% belongs to the top ten. The study drew participants aged about 18 to 90 years from under 30 US areas.

Input material: PBMCs or T cells enriched from blood (not recorded which). This sequence joins TRBV29-1 and TRBJ1-5; TRBD1 aligns across 7 bases. The clonotype comes from a woman aged 25 to 45 who had been exposed to COVID-19. The CDR3 reads CSVGDSSNQPQHF. DNA for the CDR3: TGCAGCGTGGGGGACAGTAGCAATCAGCCCCAGCATTTT.